One and the same sample provided the 8 T cell receptor beta chains below, sequenced in a study of T cells in women clearing cervical HPV infection. The data were produced by immunoSEQ multiplex PCR, yet TCRdb's version contains in-frame clones alone and is incomplete. There are 36,000 or so clones in the sample, with roughly 3.5% held by the top ten. Sequencing input: blood buffy coat. The receptors shown here come from a woman between 18 and 70 years old with a cervical HPV16 infection that either progressed to CIN3+ or cleared (not recorded which).

About this clone itself: With the read ending 3 residues before the CDR3 end, the germline J gene is used to fill in that end. This chain connects TRBV18 to TRBJ2-6, with TRBD2 as a possible D gene (6 bases). V lost 6 bases and J 0 bases, leaving 15 bases between the germline ends. The CDR3 is 17 amino acids. Germline assignment: CDR1 KGHSH and CDR2 LQKENI. The CDR3 is CASSPGTLSSGANVLTF. CDR3 DNA (partial): TGTGCCAGCTCGCCCGGGACTCTGAGCTCTGGGGCCAACGTC.

Comment on this clone: The sequence runs out 3 residues before the end of the CDR3; the remainder is reconstructed from the germline J gene. V gene TRBV9 combines with J gene TRBJ2-3, with 9 bases that match TRBD2. CDR1 and CDR2 (germline): SGDLS, YYNGEE. The CDR3 length is 15 residues. V trimming: 2 bases; J trimming: 3 bases; junction bases outside the gene matches: 4. CDR3 DNA (partial): TGTGCCAGCAGCGTTTGGACTAGCGCTACAGATACG. This gives the protein CASSVWTSATDT. The entire CDR3 protein is CASSVWTSATDTQYF.

In regard to this clone: From the germline J gene comes the end of the CDR3, since the read stops 3 residues before it. V usage is TRBV7-6 and J usage is TRBJ2-1, with D possibly being TRBD2 (5 bases). The CDR3 length is 13 residues. V was pared by 6 bases and J by 4 bases, with 10 bases between. Germline assignment: CDR1 SGHVS and CDR2 FNYEAQ. Incomplete CDR3 DNA: TGTGCCAGCAGATTGGGCGGGTACAATGAG. Protein: CASRLGGYNE. In full, the CDR3 reads CASRLGGYNEQFF.

Notes on this clone: The DNA ends 3 residues before the CDR3 does, and the rest of the CDR3 is filled in from the germline J gene. The chain is built from TRBV18 and TRBJ1-6, with D unclear. The V gene's germline CDR1 is KGHSH and CDR2 LQKENI. Trimming shortened V by 1 base and J by 3 bases, and 7 bases separated the two germline ends. The CDR3 extends over 15 amino acids. Partial CDR3 DNA: TGTGCCAGCTCACCACTAGAAAACTATAATTCACCC. It specifies CASSPLENYNSP. The whole CDR3 protein reads CASSPLENYNSPLHF.

As for this clone: The sequenced fragment ends 3 residues before the CDR3 boundary, so the rest is inferred from the germline J gene. The J gene is TRBJ2-3, the V gene TRBV11-3; 7 bases are a match to TRBD1. The J segment lost 5 bases and the V segment lost 4 bases, leaving 6 bases of the junction unmatched. The CDR3 runs to 14 residues. Germline V gene sequence: CDR1 SGHNT, CDR2 YENEEA. CDR3 in amino acids: CASSYTGAGDTQYF. The sequenced part of the CDR3 DNA is TGTGCCAGCAGCTATACAGGGGCGGGAGATACG.

Note on this clone: The read stops 3 residues short of the end of the CDR3; the missing end is completed from the germline J gene. The chain employs TRBV7-2 and TRBJ2-7; the D gene is possibly TRBD2 (5 bases). V was cut by 4 bases and J by 1 base, with 11 bases left in between. Per germline, CDR1 SGHTA and CDR2 FQGNSA. The CDR3 covers 14 residues. CDR3 amino acids: CASSSTGGSYEQYF. The DNA read from the CDR3 is TGTGCCAGCAGCTCGACGGGCGGGTCCTACGAG. Full variable domain (missing parts from reference TRBV7-2 and TRBJ2-7): GAGVSQSPSNKVTEKGKDVELRCDPISGHTALYWYRQSLGQGLEFLIYFQGNSAPDKSGLPSDRFSAERTGGSVSTLTIQRTQQEDSAVYLCASSSTGGSYEQYFGPGTRLTVT.

The DNA read from the CDR3 is TGTGCCAGCAGCTCGACGGGCGGGTCCTACGAC. Protein product: CASSSTGGSYD. The whole CDR3 protein reads CASSSTGGSYDYTF. The chain uses TRBV7-2 and TRBJ1-2, with D hard to call. The CDR3 extends 3 residues past the end of the read, so its final part is completed from the germline J gene. CDR3 length: 14 amino acids. From germline, CDR1 is SGHTA and CDR2 FQGNSA.

As to this clone: The read ends 3 residues before the CDR3 terminus; that terminus is restored from the germline J gene. The V gene is TRBV10-3, the J gene TRBJ2-7; 7 nucleotides line up with TRBD1. The V gene's germline CDR1 is ENHRY and CDR2 SYGVKD. This CDR3 has 13 amino acids. Unmatched junction bases numbered 5, after V lost 7 bases and J lost 2 bases. CDR3 DNA (partial): TGTGCCATCACTGGGACAGAGGCCTACGAG. Translating gives CAITGTEAYE. The whole CDR3 sequence reads CAITGTEAYEQYF.